This T cell receptor (beta chain) was profiled in a study of blood T cells in healthy people across ages. Germline V gene lookup returns CDR1 SGDLS and CDR2 YYNGEE. There are 14 residues in the CDR3. Trimming stripped 3 bases from V and 5 bases from J, with 14 bases between. With a J-beta primer mix and a sample-barcoded 5' primer, a second PCR ran 7 to 11 cycles. TCRdb itself ran the 5' RACE reads through MiXCR, one entry per CDR3 protein. The profile shows 650,000 to 1,000,000 distinct CDR3 sequences, 36% of them singletons. The chain carries TRBV9 and TRBJ1-2, with D unclear. The sequence was collected from a man aged 18 to 29 in good health. Material: blood. DNA for the CDR3: TGTGCCAGCAGCGACGGTCTCCTGGGTTATGGCTACACCTTC. Amino acids: CASSDGLLGYGYTF.